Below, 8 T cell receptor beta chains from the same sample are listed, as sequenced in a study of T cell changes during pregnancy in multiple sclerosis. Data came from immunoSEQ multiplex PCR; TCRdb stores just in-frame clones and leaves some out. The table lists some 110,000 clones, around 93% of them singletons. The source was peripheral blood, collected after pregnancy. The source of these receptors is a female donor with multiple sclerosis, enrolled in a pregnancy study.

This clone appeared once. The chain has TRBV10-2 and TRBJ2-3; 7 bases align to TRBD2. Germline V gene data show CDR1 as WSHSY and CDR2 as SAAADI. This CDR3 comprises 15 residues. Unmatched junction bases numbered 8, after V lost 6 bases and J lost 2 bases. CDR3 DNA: TGCGCCAGCAGGCAATTGGGGGGGGACACAGATACGCAGTATTTT. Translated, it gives CASRQLGGDTDTQYF.

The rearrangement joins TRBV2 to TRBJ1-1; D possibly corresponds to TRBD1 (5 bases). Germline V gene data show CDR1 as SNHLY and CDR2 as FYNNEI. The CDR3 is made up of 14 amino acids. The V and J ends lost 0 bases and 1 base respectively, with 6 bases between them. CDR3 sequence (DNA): TGTGCCAGCAGTGAAGCGACAGAGAACACTGAAGCTTTCTTT. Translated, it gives CASSEATENTEAFF.

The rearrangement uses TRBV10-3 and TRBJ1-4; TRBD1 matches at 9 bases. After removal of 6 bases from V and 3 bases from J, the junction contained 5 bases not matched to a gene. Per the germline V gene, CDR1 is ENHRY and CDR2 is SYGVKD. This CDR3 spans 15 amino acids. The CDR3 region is CAISLGQGSNEKLFF. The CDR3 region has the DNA TGTGCCATCAGCCTGGGACAGGGTTCTAATGAAAAACTGTTTTTT.

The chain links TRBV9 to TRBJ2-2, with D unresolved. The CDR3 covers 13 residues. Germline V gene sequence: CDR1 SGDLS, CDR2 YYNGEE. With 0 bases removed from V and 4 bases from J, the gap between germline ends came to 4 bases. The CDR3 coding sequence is TGTGCCAGCAGCGTAGTCGTCACCGGGGAGCTGTTTTTT. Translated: CASSVVVTGELFF. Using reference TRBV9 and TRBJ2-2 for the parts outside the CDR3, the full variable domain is DSGVTQTPKHLITATGQRVTLRCSPRSGDLSVYWYQQSLDQGLQFLIQYYNGEERAKGNILERFSAQQFPDLHSELNLSSLELGDSALYFCASSVVVTGELFFGEGSRLTVL.

CDR3 DNA sequence: TGCGCCAGCAGCTTGGCATGGAACACTGAAGCTTTCTTT. Its protein product is CASSLAWNTEAFF. V and J are TRBV5-1 and TRBJ1-1; D remains ambiguous. CDR3 length: 13 residues. Germline loops: CDR1 SGHRS, CDR2 YFSETQ. Trimming took 0 bases from V and 1 from J, leaving 4 bases between them.

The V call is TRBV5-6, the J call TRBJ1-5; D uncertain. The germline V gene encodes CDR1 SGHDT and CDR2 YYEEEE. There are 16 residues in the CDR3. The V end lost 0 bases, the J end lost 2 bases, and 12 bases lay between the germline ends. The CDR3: CASSLVGLAGNQPQHF. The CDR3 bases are TGTGCCAGCAGCTTGGTTGGGTTAGCGGGCAATCAGCCCCAGCATTTT.

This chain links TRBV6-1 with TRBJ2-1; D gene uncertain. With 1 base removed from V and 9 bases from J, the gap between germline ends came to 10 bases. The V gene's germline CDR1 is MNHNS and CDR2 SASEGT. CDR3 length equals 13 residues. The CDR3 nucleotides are TGTGCCAGCAGTGAAGTAGTAGATGCTGAGCAGTTCTTC. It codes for CASSEVVDAEQFF.

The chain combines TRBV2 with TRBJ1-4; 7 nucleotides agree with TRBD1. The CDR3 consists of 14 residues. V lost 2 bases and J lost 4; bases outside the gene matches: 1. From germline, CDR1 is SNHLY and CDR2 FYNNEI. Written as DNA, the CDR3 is TGTGCCAGCAGTGAACGACAGGGTAATGAAAAACTGTTTTTT. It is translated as CASSERQGNEKLFF.